The source of this TCR beta chain is a study of breast tumors, draining lymph nodes, adjacent tissues. The lymph nodes were axillary draining lymph nodes from breast cancer patients. In germline, CDR1 is MNHNS, CDR2 SASEGT. The V segment lost 2 bases and the J segment 2 bases; nucleotides outside the gene matches: 6. CDR3 size: 16 residues. This clonotype was seen repeatedly, ten times or more. TCRdb passed the multiplex PCR reads through MiXCR, listing each CDR3 protein once. In the table there are hundreds of thousands of distinct CDR3 sequences, approximately 30% of which are singletons. The chain couples TRBV6-1 to TRBJ1-5; 7 nucleotides align to TRBD1. Sequencing was carried out using axillary lymph node tissue. The receptor comes from a female donor with breast cancer. Some clones in this sample may be carry-over from other donors' samples. CDR3 sequence: CASSEQPTGGNQPQHF. CDR3 nucleotide sequence: TGTGCCAGCAGTGAACAGCCCACAGGGGGCAATCAGCCCCAGCATTTT.